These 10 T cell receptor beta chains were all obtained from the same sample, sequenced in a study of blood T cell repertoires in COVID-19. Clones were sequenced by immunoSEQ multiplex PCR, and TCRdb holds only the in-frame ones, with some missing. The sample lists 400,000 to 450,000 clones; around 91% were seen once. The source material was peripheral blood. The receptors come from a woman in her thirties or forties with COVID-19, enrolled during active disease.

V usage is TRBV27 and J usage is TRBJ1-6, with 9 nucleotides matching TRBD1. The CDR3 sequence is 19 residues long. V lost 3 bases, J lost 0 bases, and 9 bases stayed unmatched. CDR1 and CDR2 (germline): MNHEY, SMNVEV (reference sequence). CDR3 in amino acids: CASSFFPGQGSSYNSPLHF. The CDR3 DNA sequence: TGTGCCAGCAGTTTCTTCCCGGGACAGGGCTCCTCCTATAATTCACCCCTCCACTTT.

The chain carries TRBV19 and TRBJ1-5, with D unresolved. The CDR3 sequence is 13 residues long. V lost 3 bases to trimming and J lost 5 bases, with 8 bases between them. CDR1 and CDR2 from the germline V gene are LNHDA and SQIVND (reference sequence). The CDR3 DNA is TGTGCCAGTAGTATCGACGGGGATCAGCCCCAGCATTTT. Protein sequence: CASSIDGDQPQHF.

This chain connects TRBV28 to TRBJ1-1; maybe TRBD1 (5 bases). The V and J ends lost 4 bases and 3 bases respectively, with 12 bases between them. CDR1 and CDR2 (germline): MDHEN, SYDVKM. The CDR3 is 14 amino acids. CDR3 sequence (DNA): TGTGCCAGCAGTTCCCCAGGGCGGTACACTGAAGCTTTCTTT. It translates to CASSSPGRYTEAFF.

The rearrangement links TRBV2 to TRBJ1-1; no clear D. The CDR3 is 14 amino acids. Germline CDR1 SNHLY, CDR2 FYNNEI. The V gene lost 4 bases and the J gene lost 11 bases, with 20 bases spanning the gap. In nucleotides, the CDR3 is TGTGCCAGCAGTGGTTTCCGGATTGGGAGGGAGGCTTTCTTT. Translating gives CASSGFRIGREAFF.

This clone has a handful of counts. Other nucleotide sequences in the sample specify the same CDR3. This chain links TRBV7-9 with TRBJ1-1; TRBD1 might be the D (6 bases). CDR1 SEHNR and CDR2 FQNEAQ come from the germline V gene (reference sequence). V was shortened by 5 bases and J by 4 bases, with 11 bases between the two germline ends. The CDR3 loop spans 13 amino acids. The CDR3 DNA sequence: TGTGCCAGCAGCCAGGAAGGGGGCACTGAAGCTTTCTTT. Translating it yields CASSQEGGTEAFF.

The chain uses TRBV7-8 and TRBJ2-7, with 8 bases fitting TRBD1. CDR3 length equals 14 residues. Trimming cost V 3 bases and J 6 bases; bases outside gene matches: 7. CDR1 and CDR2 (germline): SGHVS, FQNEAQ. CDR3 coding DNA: TGTGCCAGCAGCTTCCGGACAGGGTCGGGCGAGCAGTACTTC. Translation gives CASSFRTGSGEQYF.

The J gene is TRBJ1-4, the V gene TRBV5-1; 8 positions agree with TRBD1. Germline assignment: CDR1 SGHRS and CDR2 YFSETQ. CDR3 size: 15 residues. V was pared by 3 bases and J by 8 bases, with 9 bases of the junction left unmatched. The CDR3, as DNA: TGCGCCAGCAGCTGGGCGGACAGGGACCAAGAAAAACTGTTTTTT. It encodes CASSWADRDQEKLFF.

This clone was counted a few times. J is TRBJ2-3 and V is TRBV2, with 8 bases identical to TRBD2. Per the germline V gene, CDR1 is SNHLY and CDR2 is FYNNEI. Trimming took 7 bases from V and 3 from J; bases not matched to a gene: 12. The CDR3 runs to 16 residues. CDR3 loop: CASIEGGTRLTDTQYF. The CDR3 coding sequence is TGTGCCAGCATCGAAGGAGGGACTAGGCTAACAGATACGCAGTATTTT.

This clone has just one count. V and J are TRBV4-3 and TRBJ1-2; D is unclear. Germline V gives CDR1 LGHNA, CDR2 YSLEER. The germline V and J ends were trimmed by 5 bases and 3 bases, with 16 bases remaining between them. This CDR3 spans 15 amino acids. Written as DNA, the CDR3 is TGCGCCAGCAGCTACAGACGCGGGCGGGACTATGGCTACACCTTC. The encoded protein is CASSYRRGRDYGYTF.

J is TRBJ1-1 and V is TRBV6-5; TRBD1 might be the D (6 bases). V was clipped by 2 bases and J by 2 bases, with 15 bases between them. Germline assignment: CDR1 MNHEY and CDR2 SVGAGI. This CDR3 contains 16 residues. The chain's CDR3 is CASSYRPTGTNTEAFF. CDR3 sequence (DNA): TGTGCCAGCAGTTACCGCCCGACAGGTACCAACACTGAAGCTTTCTTT.